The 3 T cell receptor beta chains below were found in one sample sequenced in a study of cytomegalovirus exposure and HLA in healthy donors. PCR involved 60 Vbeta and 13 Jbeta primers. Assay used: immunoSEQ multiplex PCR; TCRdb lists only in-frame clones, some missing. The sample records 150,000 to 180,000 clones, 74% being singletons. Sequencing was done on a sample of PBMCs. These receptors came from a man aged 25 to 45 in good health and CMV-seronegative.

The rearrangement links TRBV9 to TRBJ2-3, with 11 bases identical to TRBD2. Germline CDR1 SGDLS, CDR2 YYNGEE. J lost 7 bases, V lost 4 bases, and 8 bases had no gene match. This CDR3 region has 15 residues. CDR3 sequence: CASSPPGLAENTQYF. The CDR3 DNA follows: TGTGCCAGCAGCCCTCCGGGACTAGCGGAAAATACGCAGTATTTT. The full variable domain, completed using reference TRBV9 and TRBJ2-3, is DSGVTQTPKHLITATGQRVTLRCSPRSGDLSVYWYQQSLDQGLQFLIQYYNGEERAKGNILERFSAQQFPDLHSELNLSSLELGDSALYFCASSPPGLAENTQYFGPGTRLTVL.

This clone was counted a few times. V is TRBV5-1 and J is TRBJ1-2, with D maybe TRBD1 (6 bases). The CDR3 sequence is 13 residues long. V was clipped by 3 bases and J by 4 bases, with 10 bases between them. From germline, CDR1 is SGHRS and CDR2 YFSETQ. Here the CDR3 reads CASSYPDSYGYTF. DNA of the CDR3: TGCGCCAGCAGCTACCCGGACAGCTATGGCTACACCTTC.

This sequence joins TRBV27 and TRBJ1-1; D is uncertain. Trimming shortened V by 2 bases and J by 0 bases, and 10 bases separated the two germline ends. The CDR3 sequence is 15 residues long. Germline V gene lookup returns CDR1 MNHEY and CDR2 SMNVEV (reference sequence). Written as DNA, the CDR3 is TGTGCCAGCAGTTTAGGCGGGAACTTGAACACTGAAGCTTTCTTT. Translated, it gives CASSLGGNLNTEAFF.